These 14 T cell receptor beta chains came from one sample sequenced in a study of blood T cell repertoires in COVID-19. Here immunoSEQ multiplex PCR was the method, and the copy in TCRdb shows in-frame clones only, minus some. This sample carries more than 85,000 clones, 89% of them seen once, and the ten largest clones take 3% to 4%. The sample consisted of peripheral blood. The receptors originated from a woman in her sixties or seventies with acute or convalescent COVID-19.

The chain has TRBV27 and TRBJ1-2; D perhaps matches TRBD1 (5 bases). The CDR3 has 15 amino acids. Germline loops: CDR1 MNHEY, CDR2 SMNVEV (reference sequence). The V end was cut by 7 bases, the J end by 2 bases, with 17 bases between. The CDR3 region is CASKDTGGGNYGYTF. The CDR3 DNA sequence: TGTGCCAGCAAAGATACTGGCGGGGGAAACTATGGCTACACCTTC.

The rearrangement uses TRBV3-1 (or the pseudogene TRBV3-2) and TRBJ2-3; 8 nucleotides match TRBD2. The V and J ends lost 4 bases and 6 bases, in that order; junction bases with no gene match: 6. The CDR3 has 14 residues. CDR1 is LGHDT and CDR2 is YNNKEL in the germline V gene (reference sequence). The CDR3 here is CASSLRGGPDTQYF. CDR3 nucleotides: TGTGCCAGCAGCCTCCGGGGGGGCCCTGATACGCAGTATTTT.

J is TRBJ2-2 and V is TRBV5-5, with 8 bases aligning to TRBD2. Germline CDR1 is SGHKS and CDR2 is YYEKEE (reference sequence). The V gene end was trimmed by 2 bases and the J gene end by 6 bases; junction bases not matched to a gene: 3. The CDR3 runs 14 residues. As DNA, the CDR3 is TGTGCCAGCAGCTTCGGGACTAGGCCCGGGGAGCTGTTTTTT. Translation gives CASSFGTRPGELFF. Together with reference TRBV5-5 and TRBJ2-2, the CDR3 gives the full variable domain: DAGVTQSPTHLIKTRGQQVTLRCSPISGHKSVSWYQQVLGQGPQFIFQYYEKEERGRGNFPDRFSARQFPNYSSELNVNALLLGDSALYLCASSFGTRPGELFFGEGSRLTVL.

The chain couples TRBV28 to TRBJ1-4; D remains ambiguous. Germline V gene lookup returns CDR1 MDHEN and CDR2 SYDVKM. This CDR3 region has 10 residues. V shed 4 bases and J shed 10 bases, with 4 bases lying between them. CDR3: CASSSVKLFF. DNA for the CDR3: TGTGCCAGCAGTTCAGTAAAACTGTTTTTT. Full variable domain (rest looked up from reference TRBV28 and TRBJ1-4): DVKVTQSSRYLVKRTGEKVFLECVQDMDHENMFWYRQDPGLGLRLIYFSYDVKMKEKGDIPEGYSVSREKKERFSLILESASTNQTSMYLCASSSVKLFFGSGTQLSVL.

This clone was seen a few times. The chain recombines TRBV2 with TRBJ2-1; D remains unclear. Trimming took off 1 base at V and 0 bases at J, with 7 bases between the two ends. The CDR3 spans 15 residues. CDR1 and CDR2 from the germline V gene are SNHLY and FYNNEI. As DNA, the CDR3 is TGTGCCAGCAGTGAAGAAACGGTCTCCTACAATGAGCAGTTCTTC. Translation: CASSEETVSYNEQFF.

This rearrangement joins TRBV24-1 to TRBJ2-1; 7 bases are shared with TRBD1. Trimming at V came to 5 bases and at J to 5 bases, leaving 8 bases not matched to a gene. The CDR3 has 15 residues. The germline CDR1 and CDR2 sequences are KGHDR and SFDVKD. This CDR3 is CATSGVGQGDNEQFF. The CDR3, as DNA: TGTGCCACCAGTGGGGTCGGCCAGGGGGACAATGAGCAGTTCTTC.

The chain combines TRBV18 with TRBJ2-3; TRBD1 is a possible D gene (6 bases). V was cut by 2 bases and J by 0 bases, with 12 bases left in between. There are 16 residues in the CDR3. Per the germline V gene, CDR1 is KGHSH and CDR2 is LQKENI. CDR3 bases: TGTGCCAGCTCACCATTGTGGGACACTAGCACAGATACGCAGTATTTT. Encoded protein: CASSPLWDTSTDTQYF.

This clone was seen only a few times. The CDR3 sequence: CASGLDRRYNEQFF. CDR3 in DNA: TGTGCTAGTGGTTTGGACAGACGATACAATGAGCAGTTCTTC. The chain combines TRBV12-5 with TRBJ2-1; no definite D call. The CDR3 sequence is 14 residues long. Germline lookup yields CDR1 LGHNT and CDR2 FRNRAP. V was pared by 1 base and J by 4 bases, with 8 bases between.

CDR3 amino acids: CASSRAGGVGELFF. The CDR3 DNA follows: TGTGCCAGCAGCCGAGCGGGGGGCGTCGGGGAGCTGTTTTTT. The chain links TRBV6-5 to TRBJ2-2; 9 bases fit TRBD2. Germline V gene data show CDR1 as MNHEY and CDR2 as SVGAGI. V gave up 6 bases and J gave up 7 bases; unmatched junction bases: 6. CDR3 size: 14 residues.

The CDR3 here is CASSYQGGSNYGYTF. As DNA, the CDR3 is TGCGCCAGCAGCTACCAGGGGGGATCTAACTATGGCTACACCTTC. This sequence joins TRBV5-1 and TRBJ1-2, with 7 bases lining up with TRBD1. V shed 3 bases and J 0 bases; nucleotides not matched to a gene: 5. The V gene's germline CDR1 is SGHRS and CDR2 YFSETQ. The CDR3 contains 15 residues.

The V call is TRBV5-5, the J call TRBJ1-1, with 10 bases fitting TRBD1. CDR1 is SGHKS, CDR2 YYEKEE, per germline (reference sequence). The trim removed 5 bases at V and 6 bases at J, leaving 4 bases unmatched. CDR3 length: 13 amino acids. CDR3: CASSAGTGAEAFF. Written as DNA, the CDR3 is TGTGCCAGCAGTGCCGGGACAGGGGCTGAAGCTTTCTTT. The entire variable domain, with the rest obtained from reference TRBV5-5 and TRBJ1-1, is as follows: DAGVTQSPTHLIKTRGQQVTLRCSPISGHKSVSWYQQVLGQGPQFIFQYYEKEERGRGNFPDRFSARQFPNYSSELNVNALLLGDSALYLCASSAGTGAEAFFGQGTRLTVV.

V usage is TRBV18 and J usage is TRBJ1-6, with TRBD1 matching over 8 bases. J was trimmed by 8 bases and V by 6 bases; bases with no gene match: 3. Germline assignment: CDR1 KGHSH and CDR2 LQKENI. This CDR3 has 13 amino acids. Here the CDR3 reads CASSSQGDSPLHF. The CDR3 nucleotides are TGTGCCAGCTCGTCACAGGGGGATTCACCCCTCCACTTT.

A few counts support this clone. The V gene is TRBV2, the J gene TRBJ2-7; 8 bases are shared with TRBD1. Germline trimming cut 11 bases from V and 2 bases from J; bases unmatched to any gene: 8. Germline loops: CDR1 SNHLY, CDR2 FYNNEI. The CDR3 consists of 13 residues. CDR3 amino acids: CACRTGQAYEQYF. The CDR3 DNA reads as TGTGCCTGCCGAACGGGACAGGCCTACGAGCAGTACTTC.

This chain joins TRBV27 and TRBJ1-5, with 12 bases aligning to TRBD1. This CDR3 has 15 amino acids. The germline gives CDR1 MNHEY, CDR2 SMNVEV (reference sequence). With 6 bases clipped from V and 6 bases from J, the junction kept 6 bases outside the gene matches. The CDR3, as DNA: TGTGCCAGCAGCCGAGGGACAGGGGGCTCTCAGCCCCAGCATTTT. Its protein is CASSRGTGGSQPQHF.